Below, 17 T cell receptor beta chains from the same sample are listed, as sequenced in a study of blood T cell repertoires in COVID-19. Sequencing used immunoSEQ multiplex PCR; TCRdb keeps in-frame clones, though not all of them. The table includes 150,000 to 200,000 clones, around 75% detected once. The specimen was peripheral blood. The receptors here all came from a woman aged 40 to 50 with COVID-19, enrolled during active disease.

The rearrangement joins TRBV6-5 to TRBJ1-1; TRBD1 aligns across 9 bases. Germline-derived CDR1 and CDR2 are MNHEY and SVGAGI. V lost 10 bases to trimming and J lost 7 bases; unmatched junction nucleotides: 10. The CDR3 contains 13 residues. The CDR3 reads CATRYRGLDEAFF. In DNA, the CDR3 is TGTGCCACCAGATACAGGGGGCTGGATGAAGCTTTCTTT.

This clone was detected only once. The V call is TRBV30, the J call TRBJ2-2; 9 bases are shared with TRBD1. Trimming cost V 1 base and J 3 bases; bases outside gene matches: 3. CDR3 size: 15 residues. CDR1 GTSNPN and CDR2 SVGIG come from the germline V gene (reference sequence). The CDR3 spells CAWSGQGVDTGELFF. For the CDR3, the DNA is TGTGCCTGGAGTGGACAGGGGGTCGACACCGGGGAGCTGTTTTTT.

The V call is TRBV2, the J call TRBJ2-4, with TRBD1 matching 9 bases. The germline V gene encodes CDR1 SNHLY and CDR2 FYNNEI. There are 14 residues in the CDR3. V lost 6 bases to trimming and J lost 6 bases; unmatched junction nucleotides: 6. CDR3 protein: CASRTGGLGNIQYF. CDR3 nucleotides: TGTGCCAGCAGGACAGGGGGTTTAGGAAACATTCAGTACTTC.

The rearrangement uses TRBV5-4 and TRBJ2-7, with 11 bases that match TRBD1. The CDR3 extends over 14 amino acids. J was trimmed by 4 bases and V by 4 bases; bases with no gene match: 4. Germline V lookup: CDR1 SGHNT, CDR2 YYREEE (reference sequence). The CDR3 protein is CASSGGTGGYEQYF. The DNA of the CDR3 is TGTGCCAGCAGCGGCGGGACAGGGGGGTACGAGCAGTACTTC. The full variable domain, with the rest looked up from reference TRBV5-4 and TRBJ2-7, is ETGVTQSPTHLIKTRGQQVTLRCSSQSGHNTVSWYQQALGQGPQFIFQYYREEENGRGNFPPRFSGLQFPNYSSELNVNALELDDSALYLCASSGGTGGYEQYFGPGTRLTVT.

V gene TRBV5-4 combines with J gene TRBJ2-4; TRBD2 might be the D (6 bases). This CDR3 comprises 14 residues. V gave up 4 bases and J gave up 7 bases, with 15 bases separating them. Germline V gene lookup returns CDR1 SGHNT and CDR2 YYREEE (reference sequence). CDR3 sequence: CASSRSSAGNIQYF. The DNA of the CDR3 is TGTGCCAGCAGCCGCAGTTCGGCGGGGAACATTCAGTACTTC.

The V gene is TRBV6-1, the J gene TRBJ1-3; no definite D call. The germline gives CDR1 MNHNS, CDR2 SASEGT. The CDR3 spans 14 residues. With 2 bases removed from V and 2 bases from J, the gap between germline ends came to 7 bases. CDR3 DNA sequence: TGTGCCAGCAGTGAATCGGGAGCTGGAAACACCATATATTTT. Translated: CASSESGAGNTIYF.

The chain is built from TRBV5-5 and TRBJ2-5; D is perhaps TRBD2 (6 bases). From germline, CDR1 is SGHKS and CDR2 YYEKEE (reference sequence). CDR3 length equals 13 residues. Between the trimmed V and J ends, which lost 4 bases and 1 base, there was a span of 8 bases. The CDR3 protein is CASSISGQETQYF. CDR3 coding DNA: TGTGCCAGCAGCATTAGCGGCCAAGAGACCCAGTACTTC.

Concerning this clone: Mismatch with germline at one junction end may stem from a read error. The chain employs TRBV6-1 and TRBJ2-7; maybe TRBD2 (5 bases). The CDR3 runs 12 residues. Germline V lookup: CDR1 MNHNS, CDR2 SASEGT. As DNA, the CDR3 is TGTGCCAGCAGTGAAAAGCGGCAGCGGAGAGACTTC. Protein product: CASSEKRQRRDF.

The DNA of the CDR3 is TGTGCCAGTAGATGGATGGGACAGGGGGCAGAAGAGCAGTACTTC. The encoded protein is CASRWMGQGAEEQYF. This sequence joins TRBV19 and TRBJ2-7; 12 bases line up with TRBD1. CDR3 length: 15 amino acids. Unmatched junction bases numbered 10, after V lost 6 bases and J lost 7 bases. CDR1 is LNHDA and CDR2 is SQIVND in the germline V gene (reference sequence).

CDR3 in amino acids: CASSQGSGRGQGLTGELFF. The DNA of the CDR3 is TGTGCCAGCAGCCAAGGATCGGGGCGGGGACAGGGACTCACCGGGGAGCTGTTTTTT. V and J are TRBV4-2 and TRBJ2-2, with 9 positions matching TRBD1. Losses at the gene ends were 1 base for V and 4 bases for J; bases not matched to a gene: 13. The CDR3 loop spans 19 amino acids. Germline CDR1 LGHNA, CDR2 YNFKEQ.

This rearrangement joins TRBV5-1 to TRBJ1-5; 7 bases map to TRBD1. The CDR3 spans 14 residues. Germline V CDR1 and CDR2: SGHRS, YFSETQ. The V and J ends lost 0 bases and 5 bases, in that order; junction bases with no gene match: 2. CDR3 residues: CASSLEGQYQPQHF. The CDR3 DNA is TGCGCCAGCAGCTTGGAGGGACAGTATCAGCCCCAGCATTTT.

This clone was detected once. The CDR3 DNA reads TGCAGCGTGGGGGACGGGACAGGAGTATCGAACACCGGGGAGCTGTTTTTT. Its translation is CSVGDGTGVSNTGELFF. The chain has TRBV29-1 and TRBJ2-2, with TRBD1 matching 8 bases. CDR3 length: 17 amino acids. From germline, CDR1 is SQVTM and CDR2 ANQGSEA. With V trimmed by 6 bases and J by 0 bases, 12 bases remained unmatched.

V is TRBV9 and J is TRBJ2-3; 11 nucleotides align to TRBD2. In germline, CDR1 is SGDLS, CDR2 YYNGEE. The CDR3 extends over 15 amino acids. V lost 4 bases, J lost 4 bases, and 5 bases stayed unmatched. The CDR3 region is CASSPLAGDADTQYF. CDR3 DNA sequence: TGTGCCAGCAGCCCACTAGCGGGGGATGCAGATACGCAGTATTTT.

V usage is TRBV3-1 (or the pseudogene TRBV3-2) and J usage is TRBJ1-1; maybe TRBD1 (5 bases). From germline, CDR1 is LGHDT and CDR2 YNNKEL (reference sequence). Trimming removed 4 bases from V and 5 bases from J, with 11 bases in between. The CDR3 length is 13 residues. The DNA of the CDR3 is TGTGCCAGCAGCCCCGGGGGATGGACTGAAGCTTTCTTT. Translating gives CASSPGGWTEAFF.

This rearrangement joins TRBV7-2 to TRBJ2-1; TRBD2 might be the D (5 bases). This CDR3 is 18 amino acids long. With 1 base removed from V and 0 bases from J, the gap between germline ends came to 16 bases. Germline assignment: CDR1 SGHTA and CDR2 FQGNSA. CDR3 sequence (DNA): TGTGCCAGCAGCTTAGTCCGCGATGTGGGGAGCTCCTACAATGAGCAGTTCTTC. Translating gives CASSLVRDVGSSYNEQFF.

The rearrangement uses TRBV19 and TRBJ2-1, with TRBD1 matching over 7 bases. J lost 4 bases, V lost 7 bases, and 10 bases had no gene match. The CDR3 length is 15 residues. Germline V gene sequence: CDR1 LNHDA, CDR2 SQIVND (reference sequence). The CDR3 is CASNKRTGGYNEQFF. CDR3 nucleotides: TGTGCCAGTAATAAGCGGACAGGAGGATACAATGAGCAGTTCTTC.

J is TRBJ1-5 and V is TRBV5-5; 7 bases are a match to TRBD1. Germline values: CDR1 SGHKS, CDR2 YYEKEE (reference sequence). V dropped 4 bases and J dropped 0; count of bases not matched to a gene: 10. CDR3 length: 17 amino acids. CDR3 loop: CASSATGTAYSNQPQHF. The CDR3 region has the DNA TGTGCCAGCAGCGCCACCGGGACAGCTTATAGCAATCAGCCCCAGCATTTT.